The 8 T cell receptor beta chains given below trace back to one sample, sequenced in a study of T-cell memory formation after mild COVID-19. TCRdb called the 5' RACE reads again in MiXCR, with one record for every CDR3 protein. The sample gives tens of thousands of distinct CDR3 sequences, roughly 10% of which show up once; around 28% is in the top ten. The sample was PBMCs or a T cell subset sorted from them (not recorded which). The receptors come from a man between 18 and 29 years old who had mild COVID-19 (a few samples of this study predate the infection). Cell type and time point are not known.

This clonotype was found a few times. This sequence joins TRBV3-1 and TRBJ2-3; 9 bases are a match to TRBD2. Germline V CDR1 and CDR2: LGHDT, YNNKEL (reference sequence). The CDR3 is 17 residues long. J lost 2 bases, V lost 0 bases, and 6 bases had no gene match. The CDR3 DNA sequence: TGTGCCAGCAGCCAAGATTCGAGCGGGGGGTTCACAGATACGCAGTATTTT. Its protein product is CASSQDSSGGFTDTQYF.

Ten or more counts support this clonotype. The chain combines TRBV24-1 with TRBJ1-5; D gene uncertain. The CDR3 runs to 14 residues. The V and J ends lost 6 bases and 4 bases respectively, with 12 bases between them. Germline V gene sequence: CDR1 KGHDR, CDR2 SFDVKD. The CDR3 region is CATSHRLGNQPQHF. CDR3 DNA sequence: TGTGCCACCAGTCATCGCCTGGGTAATCAGCCCCAGCATTTT.

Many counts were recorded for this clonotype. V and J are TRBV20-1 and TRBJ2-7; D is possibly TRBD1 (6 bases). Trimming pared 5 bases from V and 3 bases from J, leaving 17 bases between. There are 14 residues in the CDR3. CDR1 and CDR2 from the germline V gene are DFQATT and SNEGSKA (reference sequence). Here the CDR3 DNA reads TGCAGTGCTTTGTCCCGACAGGCGATCTACGAGCAGTACGTC. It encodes CSALSRQAIYEQYV.

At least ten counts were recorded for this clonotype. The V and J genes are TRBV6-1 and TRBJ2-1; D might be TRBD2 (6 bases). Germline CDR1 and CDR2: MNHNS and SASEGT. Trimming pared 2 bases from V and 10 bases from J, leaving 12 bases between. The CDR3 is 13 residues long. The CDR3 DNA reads TGTGCCAGCAGTGAAATGGCGGGGAACGAGCAGTTCTTC. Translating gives CASSEMAGNEQFF.

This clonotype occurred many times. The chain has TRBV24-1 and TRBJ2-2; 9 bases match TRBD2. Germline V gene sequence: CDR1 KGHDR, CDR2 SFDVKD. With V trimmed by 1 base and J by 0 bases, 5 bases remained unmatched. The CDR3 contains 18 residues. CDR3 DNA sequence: TGTGCCACCAGTGATTTCGGCGGGGGGGCCTCGAACACCGGGGAGCTGTTTTTT. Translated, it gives CATSDFGGGASNTGELFF.

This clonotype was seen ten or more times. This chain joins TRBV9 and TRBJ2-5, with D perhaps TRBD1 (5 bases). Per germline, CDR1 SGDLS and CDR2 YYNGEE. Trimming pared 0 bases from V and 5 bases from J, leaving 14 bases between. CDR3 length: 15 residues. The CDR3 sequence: CASSVDGASGETQYF. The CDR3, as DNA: TGTGCCAGCAGCGTAGACGGAGCTTCAGGGGAGACCCAGTACTTC.

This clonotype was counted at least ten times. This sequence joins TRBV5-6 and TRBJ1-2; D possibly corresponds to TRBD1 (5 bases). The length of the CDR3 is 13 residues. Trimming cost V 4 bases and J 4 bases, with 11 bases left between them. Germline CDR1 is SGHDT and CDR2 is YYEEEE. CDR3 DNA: TGTGCCAGCAGCAGAGGGGAGGGCTATGGCTACACCTTC. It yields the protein CASSRGEGYGYTF.

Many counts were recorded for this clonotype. CDR3 DNA: TGTGCCAGCAGCTGGGCTTACGAGCAGTACTTC. Translation: CASSWAYEQYF. This chain joins TRBV7-2 and TRBJ2-7; D not resolved. The CDR3 has 11 residues. Trimming stripped 4 bases from V and 4 bases from J, with 5 bases between. Germline assignment: CDR1 SGHTA and CDR2 FQGNSA.